This TCR beta chain derives from a study of cytomegalovirus exposure and HLA in healthy donors (dated by TCRdb to about 2017). A note on the overall study: In an earlier analysis of some 610 of the donors, 250 to 300 Gb of sequence data and 117 million unique TCR beta sequences from roughly 200 million T cells were reported. Approximately 330 gigabases of sequencing data and 70 million to 95 million unique TCR sequences made up an early release that covered 500 to 650 HLA-typed donors. Of the approximately 370 genotyped donors, 75% to 85% were placed in the genetic ancestry cluster associated with self-reported Caucasian donors. The aim of the study was to test whether cataloging public T cell receptors could identify signatures of past pathogen exposure. The study profiled the T cell repertoires of approximately 700 subjects by immunosequencing and related them to cytomegalovirus serostatus. Besides the first cohort of 666 subjects, a separate validation cohort made up of 120 different subjects was used. To predict cytomegalovirus infection status, the study combined high-throughput TCR immunosequencing, statistical association of individual TCRs with disease status, and machine learning. A later analysis re-analyzed previously published TCR beta repertoires from 650 to 800 donors and added high-resolution HLA genotyping to study TCR occurrence patterns. The later analysis used no new phenotypic data to find candidate immune exposures, relying instead on TCR beta sequences and their occurrence across donors. An earlier analysis of approximately 580 of the donors used high-throughput TCR beta sequencing to judge whether each TCR beta V gene segment behaved as functional or pseudogenic. Alongside the repertoire data, information on donor age, sex, ethnicity and CMV serostatus was compiled. Genome-wide SNP genotypes for about 65% of the roughly 700 donors were used in a later genetic analysis, which treated that subset as a discovery cohort. Every discovery cohort repertoire had been produced on one sequencing platform. Class I and class II HLA loci were covered by the typing at four-digit resolution. Typing coverage varied by locus: roughly 629-640 donors for A, B, C, DRB1 and DQB1; around 560 for DQA1; more than 600 for DPA1; some 470 for DPB1. About five DR-DQ haplotypes were handled as single units for association and clustering, since linkage in the cohort was strong. Among under 450 genotyped donors of the cohort, an average of 235,054 unique TCR beta nucleotide sequences were sequenced per donor, roughly 20% of them non-productive.

This clone has a handful of counts. Its recognized antigen is unknown. Per-nucleotide qualities are absent, and no much larger clonotype sits a single base away. Library prep was done by the immunoSEQ multiplex PCR assay. For the multiplex PCR, a mixture combining 60 forward primers for TCR Vbeta segments and 13 reverse primers for TCR Jbeta segments was used. The CDR3 region of rearranged TCR beta genes was amplified from genomic DNA by a multiplex PCR assay. The Illumina HiSeq System was used to sequence the amplified TCR beta libraries as 87-base-pair reads. The paper's data handling went like this. Across the 666 repertoires, a later analysis counted approximately 83 million unique TCR beta chains, 9 million to 14 million of which were shared by at least two donors. A nearest-neighbor algorithm error-corrected the raw reads and collapsed the reads into unique sequences, merging closely related sequences to remove PCR and sequencing errors. Alignment of CDR3 sequences to IMGT reference sequences was used to assign V, D and J gene segments. For a sequence to be retained, a match of at least six nucleotides to both a V gene segment and a J gene segment was required. Rearrangements were classified as productive when the CDR3 lacked stop codons and remained in frame with V and J, and all other rearrangements were classified as non-productive. Following IMGT convention, CDR3 was defined as the stretch from the second conserved V-encoded cysteine to the conserved J-encoded phenylalanine. The earlier analysis of a few hundred of the donors excluded sequences that lacked an unambiguous match to a single V gene segment. An earlier analysis of 587 of the donors classified V segments as functional when productive rearrangements were above 56.7% and as segregating when the standard deviation between donors was above 5%. A statistical classification framework was developed to diagnose cytomegalovirus status using the catalog of TCR beta chain sequences. V and J gene assignment, in a later analysis, came from comparing TCR nucleotide sequences with IMGT/GENE-DB human TR gene sequences. The TCRdist pipeline was used in a later analysis to assign CDR3 sequences and most-parsimonious VDJ recombination scenarios. In a later analysis, each TCR beta chain was defined by its CDR3 amino acid sequence together with its V-gene family, and reads lacking a unique V-gene family were excluded. A later analysis removed several hundred highly shared, low-generation-probability nucleotide sequences to deal with suspected cross-contamination and a sequencing artifact. A later analysis calculated a clonal expansion index for each public chain from normalized within-repertoire ranks of inferred template counts. In a later analysis, generation probabilities were computed with a VDJ recombination model fitted to out-of-frame rearrangements, and the resulting probabilities were checked against IGoR. In a later analysis, TCR-TCR, TCR-HLA and TCR-CMV co-occurrence was scored with hypergeometric tests, and a repertoire-size bias correction was applied to TCR pairs. To estimate false discovery rates, a later analysis permuted the HLA or CMV assignments 20 times. In a later analysis, co-occurring TCRs were grouped using DBSCAN, with TCRdist sequence similarity added in when clustering inside HLA-allele-positive subsets. For co-occurrence clustering, repertoires with fewer than 30,000 or more than 120,000 public chains were excluded, along with a handful of repertoires with anomalous nucleotide sharing. TCRdb re-hosts the immuneACCESS table, in-frame sequences only. Its copies lack some clones; in the studies checked, an unresolved V gene accounts for under half of them, and the cause for the rest is not known. V, J and clone size are taken as reported in that table, and D and trimming were inferred from the DNA itself. This sample holds fewer than 200,000 clones; more than 70% were observed only once. The leading ten clones occupy roughly 1.5% of the sample.

The paper as a whole reports these results and caveats: Linkage disequilibrium might explain the correlated functional status among segregating V segments, but an unknown experimental factor could not be ruled out. Across donors, most TCR sequences were observed very rarely, whereas some public TCRs were present in many individuals. A few of the identified cytomegalovirus-associated TCR beta chains were confirmed in vitro to be specific for cytomegalovirus antigens. A further reported finding was that TCR beta sequences accurately predicted the HLA-A and HLA-B alleles for most subjects in the first cohort. In a later analysis, the rate of TCR association differed among HLA loci, with DRB1 alleles having the most associated TCRs and HLA-C alleles having the fewest. An earlier analysis of approximately 590 of the donors showed that most TCR beta V segments appeared in productive rearrangements either about 87% or about 30% of the time, which broadly matched IMGT annotations. An association between a missense DCLRE1C variant and V-gene and J-gene trimming of TCR beta chains was found in a later genetic analysis and replicated in an independent cohort. According to the authors, the approach could potentially be generalized to other disease states and immunological phenotypes. Some IMGT-functional V segments, including TRBV6-2 and TRBV6-3, could not be told apart with the 87-base-pair reads, so those segments were excluded. The only immune exposure information available for the cohort was CMV serostatus. In this cohort, only TCR beta chains were sequenced, and detectable features were limited by the absence of alpha or paired-chain data. The study gave a list of under 200 TCR beta chains associated with cytomegalovirus. Roughly uniform sequencing depth across donors was assumed in presence/absence analyses, although this assumption may not hold. Because counts were too low, seventeen rarely observed V segments, including chromosome 9 orphons, were excluded from the earlier analysis of a few hundred of the donors. A group of highly shared sequence variants was considered likely to be a technical artifact of the sequencing pipeline. In a later analysis, most CMV-associated TCR beta chains were found to appear HLA-restricted, with HLA associations seemingly driven largely by CMV exposure. The classifier was reported to diagnose cytomegalovirus status with high specificity and sensitivity in both the original cohort and the validation cohort. A later genetic analysis reported fewer N-insertions in productive TCRs among donors in an Asian-associated ancestry cluster than the roughly 700-donor mean. Because HLA typing was missing for some donors at each locus, association tests included only the typed subset. A later analysis associated 15,000 to 20,000 TCR beta sequences with specific HLA alleles at a false discovery rate of 0.05. In a later analysis, HLA-associated TCR beta chains showed more clonal expansion and lower generation probabilities than non-associated chains that were equally common. Assigning TCR associations to individual alleles was difficult when HLA alleles, especially DR and DQ, strongly co-occurred. A later analysis reported that several top co-occurrence clusters appeared linked to parvovirus B19, influenza, CMV and Epstein-Barr virus.

Counted from cysteine to phenylalanine, this CDR3 has 18 amino acids. Kept here is only the CDR3 DNA, which spans 54 bases and is read in frame from base 1. The germline V gene provides CDR1 SGHTA and CDR2 FQGTGA. V has 4 bases trimmed and J has 6 bases trimmed; junction bases matching no gene number 15. The cohort comprised under 700 healthy bone marrow donors. Cohort members were all nominally healthy when sampled, although unrecorded immune exposures were likely present. The donor was CMV seronegative and belonged to the group of roughly 330 seronegative cohort members. Every donor gave a peripheral blood sample, and the peripheral blood mononuclear cells from that sample were used for TCR beta sequencing. Genomic DNA was extracted from the blood cell samples with the Qiagen DNeasy Blood Extraction Kit.

The receptor was derived from a male donor in good health and CMV-seronegative. The specimen sequenced was PBMCs. The V gene is TRBV7-3 and the J gene is TRBJ2-2, and 9 junctional nucleotides match TRBD1. The CDR3 sequence is CASSSGTGYSTRAGELFF. The DNA reads as follows: TGTGCCAGCAGCTCAGGGACAGGGTATTCCACAAGGGCCGGGGAGCTGTTTTTT.